This T cell receptor (beta chain) was identified in a study of blood T cell repertoires in COVID-19. Study context: Acute and convalescent COVID-19 specimens originated in the United States, Italy and Spain. Sample material is recorded as cDNA or gDNA derived from T cells, B-cell-depleted T cells, or PBMCs.

Original analysis: It was from reference gene primer amplification that nucleated cell counts were estimated. The assay was immunoSEQ multiplex PCR, and TCRdb's table has in-frame clones only and misses some. V, J and clone size are taken as reported in that table, and D and trimming were inferred from the DNA itself. In the table there are around 30,000 clones, nearly 90% of which are singletons. Germline V gives CDR1 SGHKS, CDR2 YYEKEE (reference sequence). With 2 bases removed from V and 0 bases from J, the gap between germline ends came to 14 bases. The CDR3 loop spans 16 amino acids. V usage is TRBV5-5 and J usage is TRBJ1-1, with a tentative D call TRBD1 (5 bases). Sequenced input: peripheral blood. This sequence was found in a man aged 55 to 70 with active COVID-19. Here the CDR3 reads CASSLGVSALNTEAFF. In nucleotides, the CDR3 is TGTGCCAGCAGCTTAGGGGTTAGTGCACTGAACACTGAAGCTTTCTTT.